These 10 T cell receptor beta chains came from one sample sequenced in a study of graft-versus-host responses after intestinal transplantation. TCRdb keeps only in-frame clones here, not all; method: immunoSEQ multiplex PCR. This table holds about 100,000 clones, roughly nine tenths found once. These receptors lack a known antigen. Source: unstimulated CD4+ T cells sorted from spleen or lymph node cells, taken before transplant. These receptors all stem from a human donor who was the organ donor for an intestinal transplant.

The V call is TRBV7-8, the J call TRBJ2-5, with 9 bases aligning to TRBD2. The CDR3 extends over 15 amino acids. Germline V gene sequence: CDR1 SGHVS, CDR2 FQNEAQ. V lost 5 bases to trimming and J lost 4 bases; unmatched junction nucleotides: 8. The DNA of the CDR3 is TGTGCCAGCAGCCCCTTAGCGGGGGTTGGAGAGACCCAGTACTTC. The encoded protein is CASSPLAGVGETQYF.

The rearrangement uses TRBV19 and TRBJ1-6; D remains ambiguous. V lost 1 base and J lost 10, with 8 bases in between. This CDR3 spans 13 amino acids. Germline V gene sequence: CDR1 LNHDA, CDR2 SQIVND (reference sequence). The CDR3 protein is CASSIGFGSPLHF. The CDR3 bases are TGTGCCAGTAGTATAGGGTTCGGCTCACCCCTCCACTTT.

Note on this clone: The sample has other DNA sequences that encode this CDR3 too. The chain has TRBV6-1 and TRBJ2-5; 8 bases map to TRBD2. J lost 5 bases, V lost 6 bases, and 11 bases had no gene match. This CDR3 is 15 amino acids long. CDR1 and CDR2 (germline): MNHNS, SASEGT. The CDR3, as DNA: TGTGCCAGCAGCCTATCGGGGGGGCGGAAGGAGACCCAGTACTTC. Amino acids: CASSLSGGRKETQYF.

The V call is TRBV6-1, the J call TRBJ1-2; no reliable D call. Trimming removed 4 bases at V and 4 bases at J, with 13 bases between. The CDR3 totals 14 residues. Germline CDR1 reads MNHNS; CDR2 reads SASEGT. Here the CDR3 reads CASSATSLSYGYTF. As DNA, the CDR3 is TGTGCCAGCAGTGCGACGTCCCTCAGCTATGGCTACACCTTC.

The chain combines TRBV5-1 with TRBJ2-1, with TRBD2 identical over 11 bases. Germline loops: CDR1 SGHRS, CDR2 YFSETQ. Losses at the gene ends were 4 bases for V and 0 bases for J; bases not matched to a gene: 9. The CDR3 loop spans 18 amino acids. The CDR3 reads CASSPILAGVFSYNEQFF. In nucleotides, the CDR3 is TGCGCCAGCAGCCCCATACTAGCGGGGGTATTCTCCTACAATGAGCAGTTCTTC.

CDR3 sequence reads: CAWTRRTGGGFGELFF. CDR3 DNA: TGTGCCTGGACCCGGCGGACAGGGGGTGGGTTCGGGGAGCTGTTTTTT. The chain has TRBV30 and TRBJ2-2, with 10 nucleotides matching TRBD1. There are 16 residues in the CDR3. After removal of 4 bases from V and 7 bases from J, the junction contained 12 bases not matched to a gene. CDR1 and CDR2 (germline): GTSNPN, SVGIG (reference sequence).

The V and J genes are TRBV5-1 and TRBJ2-2; 7 nucleotides line up with TRBD1. The junction had 8 bases not matched to a gene; V was cut back by 0 bases and J by 6 bases. Germline CDR1 is SGHRS and CDR2 is YFSETQ. The CDR3 is made up of 16 amino acids. CDR3 in DNA: TGCGCCAGCAGCTTGGGCTGGACAGGTGGCGCCGGGGAGCTGTTTTTT. Amino acids: CASSLGWTGGAGELFF.

This chain joins TRBV27 and TRBJ2-5, with D uncertain. The V gene's germline CDR1 is MNHEY and CDR2 SMNVEV (reference sequence). The CDR3 runs to 14 residues. The germline V and J ends were trimmed by 2 bases and 1 base, with 8 bases remaining between them. The chain's CDR3 is CASSLRRFQETQYF. In DNA, the CDR3 is TGTGCCAGCAGTTTACGGAGATTCCAAGAGACCCAGTACTTC.

This clone was detected a few times. The CDR3 spells CASSYDGGSHSPLHF. In DNA form, the CDR3 reads TGTGCCAGCAGTTACGATGGAGGGAGTCATTCACCCCTCCACTTT. The genes are TRBV6-5 and TRBJ1-6, with D unclear. The CDR3 contains 15 residues. Trimming pared 2 bases from V and 8 bases from J, leaving 13 bases between. Germline lookup yields CDR1 MNHEY and CDR2 SVGAGI.

The V call is TRBV11-2, the J call TRBJ1-1; 7 bases are shared with TRBD1. Germline V CDR1 and CDR2: SGHAT, FQNNGV. The trim removed 5 bases at V and 4 bases at J, leaving 13 bases unmatched. There are 16 residues in the CDR3. The CDR3 DNA sequence: TGTGCCAGCAGCATGACGACAAGGGGGCGGTTCACTGAAGCTTTCTTT. Encoded protein: CASSMTTRGRFTEAFF.